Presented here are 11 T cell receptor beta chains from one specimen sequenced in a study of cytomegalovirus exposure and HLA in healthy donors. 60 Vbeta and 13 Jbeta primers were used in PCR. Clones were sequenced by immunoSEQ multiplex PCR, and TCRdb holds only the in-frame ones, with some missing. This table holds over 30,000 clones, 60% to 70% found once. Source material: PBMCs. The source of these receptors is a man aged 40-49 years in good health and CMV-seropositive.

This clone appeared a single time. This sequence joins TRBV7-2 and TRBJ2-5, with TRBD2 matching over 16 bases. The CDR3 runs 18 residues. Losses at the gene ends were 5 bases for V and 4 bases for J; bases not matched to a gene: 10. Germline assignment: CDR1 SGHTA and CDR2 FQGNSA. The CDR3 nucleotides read TGTGCCAGCAGCCCAGGGACTAGCGGGGGGGCTGTGGTAGAGACCCAGTACTTC. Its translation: CASSPGTSGGAVVETQYF.

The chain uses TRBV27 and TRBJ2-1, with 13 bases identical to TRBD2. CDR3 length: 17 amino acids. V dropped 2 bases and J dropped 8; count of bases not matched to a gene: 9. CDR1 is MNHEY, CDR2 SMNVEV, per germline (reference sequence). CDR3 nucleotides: TGTGCCAGCAGTTTAAGGACTAGCGGGGGTTTAGGCGATGAGCAGTTCTTC. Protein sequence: CASSLRTSGGLGDEQFF.

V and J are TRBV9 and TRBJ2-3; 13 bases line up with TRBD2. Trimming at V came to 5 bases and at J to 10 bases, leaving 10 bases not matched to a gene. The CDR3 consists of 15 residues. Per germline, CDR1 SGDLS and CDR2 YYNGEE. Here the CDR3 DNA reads TGTGCCAGCAGTCCCGGGACTAGCGGGGCTTTTTCGCAGTATTTT. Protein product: CASSPGTSGAFSQYF.

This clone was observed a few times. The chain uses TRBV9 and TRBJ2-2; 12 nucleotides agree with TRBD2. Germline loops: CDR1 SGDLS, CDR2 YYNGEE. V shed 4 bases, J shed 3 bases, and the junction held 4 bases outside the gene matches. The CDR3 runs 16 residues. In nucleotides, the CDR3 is TGTGCCAGCAGCTCCCGACTAGCGGGGGACACCGGGGAGCTGTTTTTT. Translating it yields CASSSRLAGDTGELFF.

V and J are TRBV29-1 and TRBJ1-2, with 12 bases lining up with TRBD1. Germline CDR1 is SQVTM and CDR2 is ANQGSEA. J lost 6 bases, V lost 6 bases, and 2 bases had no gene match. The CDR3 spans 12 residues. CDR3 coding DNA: TGCAGCGTGGGGACAGGGGGCAATGGCTACACCTTC. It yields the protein CSVGTGGNGYTF.

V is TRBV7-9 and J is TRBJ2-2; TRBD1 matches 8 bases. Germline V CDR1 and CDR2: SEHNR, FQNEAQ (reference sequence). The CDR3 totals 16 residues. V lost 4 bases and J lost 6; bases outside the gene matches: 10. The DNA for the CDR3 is TGTGCCAGCAGCTCCGCGGACAGGGTCGTCCCCGGGGAGCTGTTTTTT. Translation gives CASSSADRVVPGELFF.

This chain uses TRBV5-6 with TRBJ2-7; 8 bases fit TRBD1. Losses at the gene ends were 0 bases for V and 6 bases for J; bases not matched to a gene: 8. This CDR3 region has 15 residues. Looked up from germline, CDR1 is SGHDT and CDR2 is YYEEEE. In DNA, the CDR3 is TGTGCCAGCAGCTTGGCAGTCAGGGGGCTTCGCGAGCAGTACTTC. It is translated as CASSLAVRGLREQYF.

The CDR3 loop is CASSSDSGGAQNEQYF. The CDR3 DNA reads as TGTGCCAGCAGCTCTGATAGCGGGGGGGCCCAGAACGAGCAGTACTTC. This sequence joins TRBV7-9 and TRBJ2-7; 11 bases are a match to TRBD2. From germline, CDR1 is SEHNR and CDR2 FQNEAQ (reference sequence). Trimming cost V 4 bases and J 5 bases; bases outside gene matches: 10. The length of the CDR3 is 16 residues.

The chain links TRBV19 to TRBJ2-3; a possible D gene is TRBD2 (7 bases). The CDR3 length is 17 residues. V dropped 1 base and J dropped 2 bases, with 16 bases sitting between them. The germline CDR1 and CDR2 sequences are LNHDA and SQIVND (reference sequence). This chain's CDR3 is CASSIGRGTPVTDTQYF. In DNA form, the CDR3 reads TGTGCCAGTAGTATAGGGCGGGGGACACCAGTCACAGATACGCAGTATTTT.

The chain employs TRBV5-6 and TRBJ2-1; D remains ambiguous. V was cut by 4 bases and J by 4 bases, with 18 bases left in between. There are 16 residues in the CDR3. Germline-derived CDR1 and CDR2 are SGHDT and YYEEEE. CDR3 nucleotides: TGTGCCAGCAGCCCCCGGGTCGCGTTACCGTACAATGAGCAGTTCTTC. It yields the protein CASSPRVALPYNEQFF.

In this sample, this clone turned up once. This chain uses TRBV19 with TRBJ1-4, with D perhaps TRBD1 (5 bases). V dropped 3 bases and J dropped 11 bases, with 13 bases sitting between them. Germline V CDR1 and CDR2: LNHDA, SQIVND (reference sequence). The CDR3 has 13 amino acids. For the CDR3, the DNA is TGTGCCAGTAGTATTGGGGCGATGGCCAAACTGTTTTTT. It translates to CASSIGAMAKLFF.